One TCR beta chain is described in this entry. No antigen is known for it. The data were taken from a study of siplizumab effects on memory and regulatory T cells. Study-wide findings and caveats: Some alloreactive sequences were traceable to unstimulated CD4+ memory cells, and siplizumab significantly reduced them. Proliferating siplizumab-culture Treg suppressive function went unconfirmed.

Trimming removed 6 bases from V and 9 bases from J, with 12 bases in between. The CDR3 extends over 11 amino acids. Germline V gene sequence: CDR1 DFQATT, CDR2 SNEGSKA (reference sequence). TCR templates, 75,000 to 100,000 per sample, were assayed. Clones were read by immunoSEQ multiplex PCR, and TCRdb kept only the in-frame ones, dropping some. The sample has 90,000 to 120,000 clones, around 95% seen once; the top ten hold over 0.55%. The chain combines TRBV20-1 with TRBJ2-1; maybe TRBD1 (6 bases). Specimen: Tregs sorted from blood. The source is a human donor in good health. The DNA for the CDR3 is TGCAGTGCCTCGGGACAAATTGAGCAGTTCTTC. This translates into CSASGQIEQFF.